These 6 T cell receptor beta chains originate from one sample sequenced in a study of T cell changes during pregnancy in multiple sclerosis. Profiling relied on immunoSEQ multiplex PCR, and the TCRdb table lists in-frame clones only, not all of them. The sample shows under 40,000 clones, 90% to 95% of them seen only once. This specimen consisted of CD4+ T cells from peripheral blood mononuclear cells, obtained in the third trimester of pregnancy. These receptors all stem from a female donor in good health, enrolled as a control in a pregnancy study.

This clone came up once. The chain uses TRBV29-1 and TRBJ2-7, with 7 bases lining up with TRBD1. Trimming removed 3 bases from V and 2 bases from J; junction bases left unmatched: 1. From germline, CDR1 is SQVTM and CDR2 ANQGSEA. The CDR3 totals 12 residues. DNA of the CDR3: TGCAGCGTTGATACAGGGGCCTACGAGCAGTACTTC. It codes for CSVDTGAYEQYF.

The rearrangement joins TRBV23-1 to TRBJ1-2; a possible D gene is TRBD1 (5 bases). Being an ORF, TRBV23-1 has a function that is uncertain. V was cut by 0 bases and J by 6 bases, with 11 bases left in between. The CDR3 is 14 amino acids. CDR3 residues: CASSQSAGHNGYTF. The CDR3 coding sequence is TGCGCCAGCAGTCAATCTGCAGGACACAATGGCTACACCTTC.

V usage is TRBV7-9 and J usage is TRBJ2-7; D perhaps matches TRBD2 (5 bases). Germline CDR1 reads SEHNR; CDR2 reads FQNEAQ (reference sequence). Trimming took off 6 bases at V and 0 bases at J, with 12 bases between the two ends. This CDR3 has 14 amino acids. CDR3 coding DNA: TGTGCCAGCAGGCAAAACCGGGACTCCTACGAGCAGTACTTC. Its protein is CASRQNRDSYEQYF.

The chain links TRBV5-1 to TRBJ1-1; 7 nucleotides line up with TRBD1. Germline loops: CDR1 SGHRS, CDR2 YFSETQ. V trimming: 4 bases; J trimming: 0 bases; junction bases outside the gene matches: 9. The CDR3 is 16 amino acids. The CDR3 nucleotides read TGCGCCAGCAGCGTAAACCCGGGACAGATGAACACTGAAGCTTTCTTT. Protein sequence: CASSVNPGQMNTEAFF.

CDR3 residues: CASSSQGSYTEAFF. The CDR3 nucleotides are TGCGCCAGCAGCTCACAGGGCTCCTACACTGAAGCTTTCTTT. This chain uses TRBV5-1 with TRBJ1-1, with a weak D call TRBD1 (6 bases). V was clipped by 3 bases and J by 3 bases, with 12 bases between them. The CDR3 has 14 amino acids. Germline-derived CDR1 and CDR2 are SGHRS and YFSETQ.

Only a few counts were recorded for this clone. In DNA form, the CDR3 reads TGTGCCAGCAGCGTAAGCGCGGATTGGAGCTACAATGAGCAGTTCTTC. It codes for CASSVSADWSYNEQFF. V usage is TRBV9 and J usage is TRBJ2-1; D is undetermined. The length of the CDR3 is 16 residues. The germline CDR1 and CDR2 sequences are SGDLS and YYNGEE. V was trimmed by 1 base and J by 3 bases, leaving 14 bases between them.